The clone carrying this T cell receptor (beta chain) was recorded once. PCR primers comprised 60 Vbeta and 13 Jbeta primers. The assay was immunoSEQ multiplex PCR, and TCRdb's table has in-frame clones only and misses some. The sample consists of roughly 170,000 clones, roughly 84% of them appearing once. This entry is derived from a study of cytomegalovirus exposure and HLA in healthy donors. With 3 bases removed from V and 6 bases from J, the gap between germline ends came to 19 bases. This CDR3 region has 16 residues. Germline V gene sequence: CDR1 SGHRS, CDR2 YFSETQ. The rearrangement joins TRBV5-1 to TRBJ2-1; D is possibly TRBD1 (8 bases). The sequence derives from a girl aged 2 to 10 in good health and CMV-seropositive. Sequenced input: PBMCs. This chain's CDR3 is CASSYGGTGGANEQFF. As DNA, the CDR3 is TGCGCCAGCAGCTACGGGGGGACAGGAGGGGCCAATGAGCAGTTCTTC.